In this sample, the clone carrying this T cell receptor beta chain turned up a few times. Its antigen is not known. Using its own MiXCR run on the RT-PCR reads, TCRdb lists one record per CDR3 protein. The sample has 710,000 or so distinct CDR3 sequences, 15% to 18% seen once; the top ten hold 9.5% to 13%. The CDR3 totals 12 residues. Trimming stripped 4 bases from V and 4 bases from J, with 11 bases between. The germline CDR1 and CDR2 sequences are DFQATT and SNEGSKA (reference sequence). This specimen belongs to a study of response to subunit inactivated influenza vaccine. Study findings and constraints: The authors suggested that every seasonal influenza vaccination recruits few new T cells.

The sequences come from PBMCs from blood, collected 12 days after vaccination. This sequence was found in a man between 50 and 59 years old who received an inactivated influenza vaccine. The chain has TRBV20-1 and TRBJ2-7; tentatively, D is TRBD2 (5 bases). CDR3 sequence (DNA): TGCAGTGCTACCGGAGGCAGATACGAGCAGTACTTC. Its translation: CSATGGRYEQYF.